Following are 30 T cell receptor beta chains from one sample sequenced in a study of early T cells in non-severe SARS-CoV-2 infection. TCRdb used MiXCR to reprocess the 5' RACE reads, holding one entry per CDR3 protein. Found here are fewer than 50,000 distinct CDR3 sequences, approximately 12% of them singletons; the top ten hold about 16%. Specimen: whole blood. These receptors were collected from an adult who was a healthcare worker with PCR-confirmed SARS-CoV-2 infection or an uninfected control (not recorded which).

This clonotype was counted a few times. This chain uses TRBV6-5 with TRBJ1-1; possible D gene TRBD1, 6 bases. The CDR3 loop spans 14 amino acids. The germline V and J ends were trimmed by 2 bases and 5 bases, with 12 bases remaining between them. The germline gives CDR1 MNHEY, CDR2 SVGAGI. As DNA, the CDR3 is TGTGCCAGCAGTTACGCGGGGGGCGCGACTGAAGCTTTCTTT. Its protein product is CASSYAGGATEAFF.

The rearrangement links TRBV18 to TRBJ2-1; 10 bases align to TRBD2. Trimming removed 5 bases from V and 7 bases from J; junction bases left unmatched: 8. CDR1 is KGHSH, CDR2 LQKENI, per germline. CDR3 size: 15 residues. CDR3 amino acids: CASSSLAGGGNEQFF. CDR3 DNA sequence: TGTGCCAGCTCATCATTAGCGGGAGGAGGGAATGAGCAGTTCTTC. The whole variable domain, filled in from reference TRBV18 and TRBJ2-1, reads NAGVMQNPRHLVRRRGQEARLRCSPMKGHSHVYWYRQLPEEGLKFMVYLQKENIIDESGMPKERFSAEFPKEGPSILRIQQVVRGDSAAYFCASSSLAGGGNEQFFGPGTRLTVL.

This clonotype came up many times. The chain joins TRBV20-1 to TRBJ1-1; D is undetermined. The CDR3 is 10 residues long. The germline CDR1 and CDR2 sequences are DFQATT and SNEGSKA (reference sequence). V lost 2 bases, J lost 8 bases, and 6 bases lay in between. The CDR3 reads CSARSFEAFF. CDR3 sequence (DNA): TGCAGTGCTAGATCCTTCGAAGCTTTCTTT.

This clonotype was counted at least ten times. The J gene is TRBJ2-5, the V gene TRBV11-2; TRBD2 is a possible D gene (6 bases). Trimming pared 7 bases from V and 4 bases from J, leaving 16 bases between. Germline values: CDR1 SGHAT, CDR2 FQNNGV. This CDR3 has 14 amino acids. The CDR3 DNA is TGTGCCAGCACCCAAAGGAAGGAGGGAGAGACCCAGTACTTC. Its translation: CASTQRKEGETQYF.

This clonotype occurred many times. This rearrangement joins TRBV9 to TRBJ2-2; D might be TRBD1 (6 bases). CDR1 and CDR2 (germline): SGDLS, YYNGEE. This CDR3 has 13 residues. V was shortened by 6 bases and J by 5 bases, with 11 bases between the two germline ends. DNA of the CDR3: TGTGCCAGCACCGCAGGGGTTACCGGGGAGCTGTTTTTT. Translated, it gives CASTAGVTGELFF.

The chain is built from TRBV7-9 and TRBJ2-1; no definite D call. V lost 4 bases and J lost 6, with 10 bases in between. The CDR3 is made up of 13 amino acids. CDR1 is SEHNR and CDR2 is FQNEAQ in the germline V gene (reference sequence). The CDR3 DNA reads as TGTGCCAGCAGCTATAGCCACATCAATGAGCAGTTCTTC. Protein sequence: CASSYSHINEQFF. Together with reference TRBV7-9 and TRBJ2-1, the CDR3 gives the full variable domain: DTGVSQNPRHKITKRGQNVTFRCDPISEHNRLYWYRQTLGQGPEFLTYFQNEAQLEKSRLLSDRFSAERPKGSFSTLEIQRTEQGDSAMYLCASSYSHINEQFFGPGTRLTVL.

This chain joins TRBV7-9 and TRBJ1-4, with D hard to call. V was pared by 8 bases and J by 8 bases, with 9 bases between. The germline gives CDR1 SEHNR, CDR2 FQNEAQ (reference sequence). The CDR3 is 11 amino acids. The DNA for the CDR3 is TGTGCCAGCGCCCGGGGAGAAAAACTGTTTTTT. Its translation is CASARGEKLFF.

This clonotype has more than one count but fewer than ten. The CDR3 coding sequence is TGTGCCAGCAGCCAGACGAGGCGGGGGCACGAGCAGTACTTC. It encodes CASSQTRRGHEQYF. The rearrangement links TRBV5-4 to TRBJ2-7, with D possibly TRBD2 on 7 matching bases. Per the germline V gene, CDR1 is SGHNT and CDR2 is YYREEE (reference sequence). This CDR3 region has 14 residues. The V gene lost 4 bases and the J gene lost 5 bases, with 16 bases spanning the gap.

The J gene is TRBJ2-1, the V gene TRBV9; no firm D call. The V gene's germline CDR1 is SGDLS and CDR2 YYNGEE. V lost 0 bases to trimming and J lost 2 bases, with 9 bases between them. This CDR3 has 15 amino acids. CDR3: CASSVAADAYNEQFF. CDR3 DNA sequence: TGTGCCAGCAGCGTAGCGGCGGATGCCTACAATGAGCAGTTCTTC.

This clonotype was detected many times. V gene TRBV20-1 combines with J gene TRBJ1-6, with D tentatively TRBD1 (6 bases). This CDR3 has 14 residues. Germline V gene data show CDR1 as DFQATT and CDR2 as SNEGSKA (reference sequence). The V end was cut by 0 bases, the J end by 14 bases, with 17 bases between. CDR3 loop: CSARDLDSAFTLHF. CDR3 in DNA: TGCAGTGCTAGAGATCTGGACAGTGCTTTCACCCTCCACTTT.

This clonotype has a count of ten or more. The CDR3 DNA follows: TGTGCCAGCAGGGGACAGGGGGCCATAGTCGAGCTGTTTTTT. Translated: CASRGQGAIVELFF. J is TRBJ2-2 and V is TRBV28; TRBD1 aligns across 12 bases. The CDR3 consists of 14 residues. From germline, CDR1 is MDHEN and CDR2 SYDVKM. V shed 6 bases and J 11 bases; nucleotides not matched to a gene: 7.

This clonotype has at least ten counts. The CDR3 DNA sequence: TGTGCCAGCAGCGTAGCAAGCGACCCCTACAATGAGCAGTTCTTC. This codes for CASSVASDPYNEQFF. This chain links TRBV9 with TRBJ2-1; D gene unclear. The V gene's germline CDR1 is SGDLS and CDR2 YYNGEE. V was shortened by 0 bases and J by 2 bases, with 9 bases between the two germline ends. The length of the CDR3 is 15 residues. The full variable domain, with the rest looked up from reference TRBV9 and TRBJ2-1, is DSGVTQTPKHLITATGQRVTLRCSPRSGDLSVYWYQQSLDQGLQFLIQYYNGEERAKGNILERFSAQQFPDLHSELNLSSLELGDSALYFCASSVASDPYNEQFFGPGTRLTVL.

This clonotype was counted a few times. This rearrangement joins TRBV7-2 to TRBJ2-1; unclear D gene. V was pared by 7 bases and J by 5 bases, with 15 bases between. Germline V CDR1 and CDR2: SGHTA, FQGNSA. The CDR3 contains 14 residues. DNA for the CDR3: TGTGCCAGCATCGGTTTTAACCTTAACAATGAGCAGTTCTTC. Amino acid sequence: CASIGFNLNNEQFF.

This clonotype has a count of ten or more. The chain combines TRBV29-1 with TRBJ2-5; 9 bases agree with TRBD1. The CDR3 is made up of 12 amino acids. Looked up from germline, CDR1 is SQVTM and CDR2 is ANQGSEA. V lost 6 bases, J lost 7 bases, and 6 bases stayed unmatched. This CDR3 reads CSVRDRVTTQYF. In DNA form, the CDR3 reads TGCAGCGTCCGGGACAGGGTAACGACCCAGTACTTC.

This clonotype showed up just once. This chain connects TRBV6-5 to TRBJ2-2, with a possible D match to TRBD2 (5 bases). CDR1 MNHEY and CDR2 SVGAGI come from the germline V gene. This CDR3 region has 12 residues. V shed 8 bases and J shed 6 bases, with 10 bases lying between them. CDR3 sequence (DNA): TGTGCCAGCGGACTTTTAGCCGGGGAGCTGTTTTTT. The encoded protein is CASGLLAGELFF.

This clonotype has only a few counts. V is TRBV4-2 and J is TRBJ1-6, with D unresolved. Trimming removed 2 bases at V and 6 bases at J, with 8 bases between. This CDR3 has 14 residues. Germline loops: CDR1 LGHNA, CDR2 YNFKEQ. The CDR3 is CASSQPLANSPLHF. The CDR3 DNA reads TGTGCCAGCAGCCAACCCCTGGCTAATTCACCCCTCCACTTT.

This clonotype was counted ten times or more. The chain couples TRBV19 to TRBJ2-7; 12 nucleotides agree with TRBD2. The germline V gene has CDR1 LNHDA and CDR2 SQIVND (reference sequence). The CDR3 is made up of 14 amino acids. Germline trimming cut 8 bases from V and 3 bases from J; bases unmatched to any gene: 5. The CDR3 loop reads CASARTSGDYEQYF. In DNA form, the CDR3 reads TGTGCCAGTGCCAGGACTAGCGGGGACTACGAGCAGTACTTC. Supplemented by reference TRBV19 and TRBJ2-7, the full variable domain reads DGGITQSPKYLFRKEGQNVTLSCEQNLNHDAMYWYRQDPGQGLRLIYYSQIVNDFQKGDIAEGYSVSREKKESFPLTVTSAQKNPTAFYLCASARTSGDYEQYFGPGTRLTVT.

The genes are TRBV28 and TRBJ2-1, with D uncertain. CDR3 size: 13 residues. Germline V gene data show CDR1 as MDHEN and CDR2 as SYDVKM. Trimming left V 3 bases short and J 8 bases short, with 11 bases between. CDR3 nucleotide sequence: TGTGCCAGCAGTTTGCTAGGATTCGATGAGCAGTTCTTC. Translating gives CASSLLGFDEQFF.

The table lists this clonotype with a count of one. The chain joins TRBV4-1 to TRBJ1-1; a weak D match, TRBD1 (5 bases). This CDR3 has 15 residues. Trimming pared 1 base from V and 0 bases from J, leaving 9 bases between. In germline, CDR1 is MGHRA, CDR2 YSYEKL. CDR3 residues: CASSQGGRLNTEAFF. Written as DNA, the CDR3 is TGCGCCAGCAGCCAAGGGGGACGGCTGAACACTGAAGCTTTCTTT.

The table lists this clonotype with many counts. The genes are TRBV30 and TRBJ1-3; D unresolved. Trimming removed 1 base from V and 4 bases from J, with 5 bases in between. Germline V gene sequence: CDR1 GTSNPN, CDR2 SVGIG (reference sequence). CDR3 length equals 12 residues. The CDR3 DNA sequence: TGTGCCTGGAGTGAACGGGGAAACACCATATATTTT. Amino acids: CAWSERGNTIYF.

This clonotype came up many times. J is TRBJ1-2 and V is TRBV7-9; 9 bases are shared with TRBD1. Germline CDR1 reads SEHNR; CDR2 reads FQNEAQ (reference sequence). V trimming: 2 bases; J trimming: 5 bases; junction bases outside the gene matches: 3. This CDR3 comprises 14 residues. CDR3: CASSLSGQGYGYTF. As DNA, the CDR3 is TGTGCCAGCAGCTTATCCGGACAGGGGTATGGCTACACCTTC.

This clonotype was picked up many times. The chain uses TRBV19 and TRBJ1-1, with 8 positions matching TRBD1. Germline lookup yields CDR1 LNHDA and CDR2 SQIVND (reference sequence). Trimming took 0 bases from V and 4 from J; bases not matched to a gene: 7. The CDR3 has 16 amino acids. The chain's CDR3 is CASSIEGRTGPTEAFF. The CDR3 coding sequence is TGTGCCAGTAGTATAGAGGGAAGGACAGGGCCCACTGAAGCTTTCTTT.

This clonotype was observed once. This chain links TRBV5-4 with TRBJ1-1, with D uncertain. CDR3 length: 13 amino acids. Germline-derived CDR1 and CDR2 are SGHNT and YYREEE (reference sequence). The V end was cut by 3 bases, the J end by 1 base, with 7 bases between. In DNA form, the CDR3 reads TGTGCCAGCAGCTCCAGAGAGAACACTGAAGCTTTCTTT. Translated: CASSSRENTEAFF.

This clonotype was detected ten times or more. The chain links TRBV4-3 to TRBJ2-1; tentative D call: TRBD2 (6 bases). Germline values: CDR1 LGHNA, CDR2 YSLEER. Trimming removed 5 bases at V and 9 bases at J, with 17 bases between. The CDR3 sequence is 14 residues long. CDR3 residues: CASSNQGTLGEQFF. CDR3 DNA: TGCGCCAGCAGCAACCAAGGGACTCTCGGTGAGCAGTTCTTC.

This clonotype was detected many times. The chain links TRBV25-1 to TRBJ1-2, with D perhaps matching TRBD1 (6 bases). Germline values: CDR1 MGHDK, CDR2 SYGVNS. The V end was cut by 5 bases, the J end by 2 bases, with 15 bases between. The CDR3 contains 15 residues. The CDR3 protein is CASSKGDRINYGYTF. CDR3 bases: TGTGCCAGCAGTAAAGGAGACAGGATAAACTATGGCTACACCTTC.

A few counts support this clonotype. The chain combines TRBV20-1 with TRBJ2-5; the match to TRBD1 covers 9 bases. The germline CDR1 and CDR2 sequences are DFQATT and SNEGSKA (reference sequence). Trimming at V came to 7 bases and at J to 1 base, leaving 10 bases not matched to a gene. The CDR3 consists of 15 residues. The DNA of the CDR3 is TGCAGTGGCCCCCATCCGGGACAGGGCCAAGAGACCCAGTACTTC. It encodes CSGPHPGQGQETQYF.

In its sample, this clonotype was seen many times. The chain joins TRBV28 to TRBJ2-1, with 12 bases that match TRBD2. Trimming took 2 bases from V and 4 from J; bases not matched to a gene: 9. This CDR3 comprises 18 residues. Germline V gene data show CDR1 as MDHEN and CDR2 as SYDVKM. The CDR3 reads CASSLRRLAGVGYNEQFF. CDR3 sequence (DNA): TGTGCCAGCAGTTTACGCCGACTAGCGGGAGTCGGGTACAATGAGCAGTTCTTC.

The table lists this clonotype with many counts. This chain links TRBV20-1 with TRBJ2-5, with D possibly TRBD2 on 5 matching bases. With 7 bases removed from V and 5 bases from J, the gap between germline ends came to 20 bases. This CDR3 comprises 14 residues. Germline V gives CDR1 DFQATT, CDR2 SNEGSKA (reference sequence). CDR3 sequence reads: CSGELHGVEETQYF. In DNA form, the CDR3 reads TGCAGTGGGGAGCTGCACGGGGTGGAGGAGACCCAGTACTTC.

The table lists this clonotype with many counts. The chain is built from TRBV6-2 or TRBV6-3 and TRBJ1-1; TRBD1 might be the D (5 bases). V dropped 8 bases and J dropped 4 bases, with 17 bases sitting between them. Germline V CDR1 and CDR2: MNHEY, SVGEGT. The CDR3 covers 14 residues. The CDR3 reads CASVTSPGPTEAFF. The CDR3 region has the DNA TGTGCCAGCGTTACAAGTCCGGGGCCCACTGAAGCTTTCTTT.

The rearrangement joins TRBV28 to TRBJ2-1; no firm D call. Germline CDR1 MDHEN, CDR2 SYDVKM. V lost 5 bases to trimming and J lost 10 bases, with 12 bases between them. This CDR3 is 12 amino acids long. This CDR3 is CASSLPKGEQFF. CDR3 sequence (DNA): TGTGCCAGCAGTCTACCTAAAGGGGAGCAGTTCTTC.